Listed here are 10 T cell receptor beta chains from one sample, sequenced in a study of T cell clonotyping in hematopoietic cell transplantation. TCRdb keeps only in-frame clones here, not all; method: immunoSEQ multiplex PCR. The data show approximately 17,000 clones, 61% seen once. The material sequenced was PBMCs, taken 30 days after allogeneic stem cell transplant. These receptors originate from a male patient aged 45-59 years who had an allogeneic stem cell transplant from an unrelated donor, so T cells may come from the graft donor. Some clones in this sample may be carry-over from other donors' samples.

The V call is TRBV29-1, the J call TRBJ1-1, with D maybe TRBD1 (5 bases). Trimming took off 2 bases at V and 9 bases at J, with 13 bases between the two ends. Germline V gene data show CDR1 as SQVTM and CDR2 as ANQGSEA. The length of the CDR3 is 12 residues. CDR3 nucleotides: TGCAGCGTTGAATATATGTGGGGCCAAGCTTTCTTT. As protein: CSVEYMWGQAFF.

The V and J genes are TRBV29-1 and TRBJ2-5; 10 bases are a match to TRBD1. The CDR3 has 13 residues. J was trimmed by 5 bases and V by 7 bases; bases with no gene match: 7. Germline CDR1 SQVTM, CDR2 ANQGSEA. The CDR3 sequence: CSAWDRGTETQYF. CDR3 in DNA: TGCAGCGCCTGGGACAGGGGAACGGAGACCCAGTACTTC.

The V gene is TRBV7-6, the J gene TRBJ1-5; D remains unclear. CDR1 is SGHVS, CDR2 FNYEAQ, per germline. The V end lost 4 bases, the J end lost 4 bases, and 8 bases lay between the germline ends. The CDR3 sequence is 13 residues long. CDR3 sequence: CASSSQENQPQHF. The CDR3 nucleotides read TGTGCCAGCAGCTCCCAGGAGAATCAGCCCCAGCATTTT.

This clone has just a few counts. The chain carries TRBV14 and TRBJ2-3; a possible D gene is TRBD2 (6 bases). Trimming shortened V by 8 bases and J by 7 bases, and 13 bases separated the two germline ends. The CDR3 runs to 12 residues. The germline gives CDR1 SGHDN, CDR2 FVKESK. CDR3: CASGPRGYTQYF. In nucleotides, the CDR3 is TGTGCCAGCGGCCCCCGGGGGTATACGCAGTATTTT.

The chain joins TRBV4-2 to TRBJ2-5; no clear D. This CDR3 is built from 14 residues. Looked up from germline, CDR1 is LGHNA and CDR2 is YNFKEQ. The germline V and J ends were trimmed by 1 base and 1 base, with 7 bases remaining between them. For the CDR3, the DNA is TGTGCCAGCAGCCAAGGGCGGCGCCAAGAGACCCAGTACTTC. Its translation is CASSQGRRQETQYF.

The chain carries TRBV30 and TRBJ2-7, with 7 positions matching TRBD1. The CDR3 runs to 14 residues. Germline V gene lookup returns CDR1 GTSNPN and CDR2 SVGIG (reference sequence). V shed 0 bases and J 2 bases; nucleotides not matched to a gene: 4. CDR3 amino acids: CAWSVGTATYEQYF. In DNA, the CDR3 is TGTGCCTGGAGTGTCGGGACAGCGACCTACGAGCAGTACTTC.

Comment on this clone: The junction does not match germline at one end; this may be a read error. The gene calls are TRBV29-1 and TRBJ1-2; TRBD1 aligns across 7 bases. Germline CDR1 reads SQVTM; CDR2 reads ANQGSEA. The CDR3 runs 16 residues. The CDR3 loop is CSVEGDSYLPNYGYTF. Written as DNA, the CDR3 is TGCAGCGTGGAAGGGGACAGTTACCTTCCTAACTATGGCTACACCTTC.

This clone was detected once. The rearrangement links TRBV25-1 to TRBJ1-4; D not resolved. The CDR3 spans 18 residues. Germline lookup yields CDR1 MGHDK and CDR2 SYGVNS. V lost 1 base to trimming and J lost 5 bases, with 20 bases between them. The CDR3 DNA follows: TGTGCCAGCAGTGAATGGTCAAGTCTCCCAGTCGACAATGAAAAACTGTTTTTT. Protein product: CASSEWSSLPVDNEKLFF.

Only a few counts were recorded for this clone. As DNA, the CDR3 is TGTGCCAGCAGTTTAAGCGGGGGGTACTATGGCTACACCTTC. This encodes CASSLSGGYYGYTF. The V gene is TRBV27, the J gene TRBJ1-2; tentatively, D is TRBD1 (5 bases). This CDR3 comprises 14 residues. Germline CDR1 reads MNHEY; CDR2 reads SMNVEV (reference sequence). V dropped 2 bases and J dropped 3 bases, with 10 bases sitting between them.

As for this clone: The same CDR3 arises from other DNA sequences in this sample as well. The chain has TRBV28 and TRBJ1-5; 7 positions match TRBD1. Germline V gene lookup returns CDR1 MDHEN and CDR2 SYDVKM. The ends lost 6 bases at V and 2 bases at J; junction bases unmatched: 4. CDR3 length equals 14 residues. The CDR3 loop reads CASSLDRGNQPQHF. The CDR3 bases are TGTGCCAGCAGCCTAGACAGGGGCAATCAGCCCCAGCATTTT. Supplemented by reference TRBV28 and TRBJ1-5, the full variable domain reads DVKVTQSSRYLVKRTGEKVFLECVQDMDHENMFWYRQDPGLGLRLIYFSYDVKMKEKGDIPEGYSVSREKKERFSLILESASTNQTSMYLCASSLDRGNQPQHFGDGTRLSIL.